The 15 T cell receptor beta chains presented below share a single source sample, sequenced in a study of T cells in women clearing cervical HPV infection. The repertoire was sequenced with immunoSEQ multiplex PCR; TCRdb's copy has only in-frame clones and lacks some. The sample table sets out fewer than 35,000 clones. Sequenced: blood buffy coat. The source of these receptors is a woman aged 18 to 69 with a cervical HPV16 infection that either progressed to CIN3+ or cleared (not recorded which).

In the case of this clone: The read comes to an end 3 residues before the CDR3 does, leaving the germline J gene to fill in the end. The V gene is TRBV6-2 or TRBV6-3, the J gene TRBJ2-4; 7 bases match TRBD1. Germline-derived CDR1 and CDR2 are MNHEY and SVGEGT. This CDR3 is 14 amino acids long. CDR3 region: CASDKRQGTYGQYF. The sequenced CDR3 bases are TGTGCCAGCGACAAGAGACAGGGAACCTATGGT.

A word on this clone: The read comes to an end 3 residues before the CDR3 does, leaving the germline J gene to fill in the end. The V gene is TRBV5-1, the J gene TRBJ2-2, with TRBD2 matching over 8 bases. CDR1 and CDR2 (germline): SGHRS, YFSETQ. V dropped 5 bases and J dropped 4; count of bases not matched to a gene: 4. This CDR3 region has 14 residues. Partial CDR3 DNA: TGCGCCAGCAGGAGCGGGAGCCCCACCGGGGAG. Its protein is CASRSGSPTGE. The full CDR3 is CASRSGSPTGELFF.

In regard to this clone: The read stops 3 residues short of the end of the CDR3; the missing end is completed from the germline J gene. The chain combines TRBV7-2 with TRBJ1-2; D is uncertain. The CDR3 is made up of 13 amino acids. CDR1 and CDR2 (germline): SGHTA, FQGNSA. Partial CDR3 DNA: TGTGCCAGTAAGCCGGGGTCATACAATGAC. This gives the protein CASKPGSYND. The whole CDR3 is CASKPGSYNDYTF. The full variable domain, rest sourced from reference TRBV7-2 and TRBJ1-2, is GAGVSQSPSNKVTEKGKDVELRCDPISGHTALYWYRQSLGQGLEFLIYFQGNSAPDKSGLPSDRFSAERTGGSVSTLTIQRTQQEDSAVYLCASKPGSYNDYTFGSGTRLTVV.

With regard to this clone: The read finishes 3 residues shy of the CDR3 end, and the germline J gene is used to complete it. This chain connects TRBV30 to TRBJ1-1; 7 bases agree with TRBD1. Germline lookup yields CDR1 GTSNPN and CDR2 SVGIG (reference sequence). V dropped 5 bases and J dropped 0; count of bases not matched to a gene: 9. This CDR3 is 15 amino acids long. Incomplete CDR3 DNA: TGTGCCTGGGCCGGGACAGTCTTTATGAACACTGAA. Encoded protein: CAWAGTVFMNTE. Given in full, the CDR3 is CAWAGTVFMNTEAFF.

Concerning this clone itself: From the germline J gene comes the end of the CDR3, since the read stops 3 residues before it. V gene TRBV7-8 combines with J gene TRBJ2-2; 7 bases line up with TRBD2. CDR1 is SGHVS, CDR2 FQNEAQ, per germline. The CDR3 sequence is 15 residues long. Trimming at V came to 5 bases and at J to 1 base, leaving 4 bases not matched to a gene. This chain's CDR3 is CASSREGRNTGELFF. The sequenced CDR3 bases are TGTGCCAGCAGCAGGGAGGGGCGGAACACCGGGGAG.

Remarks on this clone: Sequencing ends 3 residues short of the CDR3 end; the germline J gene provides the rest. V is TRBV14 and J is TRBJ2-3; 7 bases align to TRBD1. Trimming cost V 5 bases and J 6 bases; bases outside gene matches: 8. The CDR3 has 14 residues. Germline lookup yields CDR1 SGHDN and CDR2 FVKESK. The part of the CDR3 DNA that was read is TGTGCCAGCAGCGCGAGACAGGGATGGGATACG. Residues: CASSARQGWDT. The full CDR3 sequence reads CASSARQGWDTQYF.

On this clone: The read gets to within 3 residues of the CDR3 end, and the germline J gene fills in the rest. V and J are TRBV5-1 and TRBJ2-3; 10 positions agree with TRBD1. Trimming took 4 bases from V and 3 from J; bases not matched to a gene: 5. CDR1 is SGHRS and CDR2 is YFSETQ in the germline V gene. The CDR3 runs 15 residues. The CDR3 loop reads CASSTGQGSTDTQYF. CDR3 DNA (partial): TGCGCCAGCAGCACGGGACAGGGGTCAACAGATACG.

Turning to this clone: Coverage ceases 3 residues before the CDR3 finishes, and the germline J gene fills in the end. The chain has TRBV7-9 and TRBJ1-4; D gene ambiguous. Trimming cost V 5 bases and J 6 bases, with 16 bases left between them. Per the germline V gene, CDR1 is SEHNR and CDR2 is FQNEAQ (reference sequence). The CDR3 covers 15 residues. The CDR3 loop reads CASSTQTARDEKLFF. The CDR3 DNA, read in part, is TGTGCCAGCAGCACCCAGACGGCCCGGGATGAAAAA.

Regarding this clone: The CDR3 is cut off 3 residues early in the read; its end comes from the germline J gene. V is TRBV18 and J is TRBJ2-4; 12 bases agree with TRBD2. Germline loops: CDR1 KGHSH, CDR2 LQKENI. The CDR3 is made up of 18 amino acids. The CDR3 sequence is CASSPRASAGLAGEIQYF. CDR3 DNA (partial): TGTGCCAGCTCACCAAGGGCATCCGCGGGACTAGCGGGTGAGATT. Supplemented by reference TRBV18 and TRBJ2-4, the full variable domain reads NAGVMQNPRHLVRRRGQEARLRCSPMKGHSHVYWYRQLPEEGLKFMVYLQKENIIDESGMPKERFSAEFPKEGPSILRIQQVVRGDSAAYFCASSPRASAGLAGEIQYFGAGTRLSVL.

A word on this clone: The CDR3 end lies 3 residues beyond the end of the read and is filled in from the germline J gene. The gene calls are TRBV7-2 and TRBJ1-6; D unclear. This CDR3 contains 14 residues. The germline V gene encodes CDR1 SGHTA and CDR2 FQGNSA. The ends were cut back, 5 bases at V and 10 bases at J, with 15 bases in the middle. CDR3 in amino acids: CASSPGGVSSPLHF. The DNA read from the CDR3 is TGTGCCAGCAGCCCAGGCGGGGTTAGCTCACCC.

Turning to this clone: The missing CDR3 end, 3 residues past where the read stops, is filled in from the germline J gene. The rearrangement uses TRBV11-2 and TRBJ1-5; D perhaps matches TRBD1 (5 bases). This CDR3 comprises 14 residues. CDR1 and CDR2 (germline): SGHAT, FQNNGV. V dropped 1 base and J dropped 4 bases, with 8 bases sitting between them. Partial CDR3 DNA: TGTGCCAGCAGCTTAGCAGGGATTAATCAGCCC. This gives the protein CASSLAGINQP. The complete CDR3 reads CASSLAGINQPQHF.

In the case of this clone: Read coverage stops 3 residues before the CDR3 terminus; the germline J gene supplies the remainder. The gene calls are TRBV10-3 and TRBJ1-5; D gene ambiguous. Per germline, CDR1 ENHRY and CDR2 SYGVKD. The CDR3 is 14 amino acids. Trimming stripped 3 bases from V and 6 bases from J, with 12 bases between. CDR3: CAISDPAAGQPQHF. The sequenced CDR3 bases are TGTGCCATCAGTGATCCCGCAGCGGGTCAGCCC.

As concerns this clone: The read terminates 3 residues before the CDR3 end, so the remaining end is supplied by the germline J gene. The V call is TRBV5-8, the J call TRBJ1-2, with unresolved D. The CDR3 covers 12 residues. Germline lookup yields CDR1 SGHTS and CDR2 YDEGEE. V shed 2 bases and J shed 5 bases, with 7 bases lying between them. The part of the CDR3 DNA that was read is TGTGCCAGCAGCTTAGTCAGTTATGGC. It yields the protein CASSLVSYG. The entire CDR3 protein reads CASSLVSYGYTF. Complete variable domain (other parts from reference TRBV5-8 and TRBJ1-2): EAGVTQSPTHLIKTRGQQATLRCSPISGHTSVYWYQQALGLGLQFLLWYDEGEERNRGNFPPRFSGRQFPNYSSELNVNALELEDSALYLCASSLVSYGYTFGSGTRLTVV.

A note on this clone: The read ends 3 residues shy of where the CDR3 ends; the end is completed using the germline J gene. This rearrangement joins TRBV5-4 to TRBJ2-5; possibly TRBD2 for D (5 bases). Germline CDR1 is SGHNT and CDR2 is YYREEE (reference sequence). This CDR3 contains 15 residues. The germline V and J ends were trimmed by 4 bases and 1 base, with 14 bases remaining between them. This chain's CDR3 is CASSLLGAAQETQYF. The sequenced part of the CDR3 DNA is TGTGCCAGCAGCCTGCTAGGAGCGGCCCAAGAGACC.

To note about this clone: The sequence runs out 3 residues before the end of the CDR3; the remainder is reconstructed from the germline J gene. The chain is built from TRBV30 and TRBJ2-3, with D uncertain. The CDR3 is made up of 13 amino acids. Germline values: CDR1 GTSNPN, CDR2 SVGIG (reference sequence). The sequenced CDR3 bases are TGTGCCTCCAGTAGCAGTTCCCAAGAGACG. Amino acid sequence: CASSSSSQET. The CDR3 as a whole reads CASSSSSQETQYF.